The rows below give T cell receptor beta chains drawn from one sample of a study of T cell repertoires in ileal Crohn's disease. Clones were read by immunoSEQ multiplex PCR, and TCRdb kept only the in-frame ones, dropping some. This sample has thousands of clones, with roughly three quarters found just once. The sequenced sample consisted of ileal tissue. Receptor source: an adult with Crohn's disease. Both conserved end residues are part of each CDR3. D genes are given only for firm matches. Clone size is given for some rows only: seen once, a few or many times, or a class if the clone is expanded.

j_gene,abundance,d_gene,v_gene,CDR3aa,CDR3nt
TRBJ2-7,NA,TRBD2,TRBV6-1,CASSEGASGRIEQYF,TGTGCCAGCAGTGAAGGGGCTAGCGGGAGGATCGAGCAGTACTTC
TRBJ2-1,NA,TRBD2,TRBV28,CASSKGLAGGPRSNEQFF,TGTGCCAGCAGTAAGGGACTAGCGGGAGGTCCCAGGAGCAATGAGCAGTTCTTC
TRBJ2-1,NA,TRBD1,TRBV12-5,CASGLGQGSNEQFF,TGTGCTAGTGGTTTGGGACAGGGGAGCAATGAGCAGTTCTTC
TRBJ2-2,NA,TRBD2,TRBV6-1,CASSEFERELVTGELFF,TGTGCCAGCAGTGAATTTGAGCGGGAGTTGGTGACCGGGGAGCTGTTTTTT
TRBJ1-4,NA,NA,TRBV5-1,CASSLERGIGEKLFF,TGCGCCAGCAGCTTGGAACGGGGGATCGGTGAAAAACTGTTTTTT
TRBJ2-3,medium-sized,TRBD2,TRBV5-4,CASSGTSGSRGTDTQYF,TGTGCCAGCAGCGGGACTAGCGGGAGCCGAGGCACAGATACGCAGTATTTT
TRBJ1-1,NA,TRBD1,TRBV4-3,CASSQEGPGGLNTEAFF,TGCGCCAGCAGCCAAGAGGGGCCAGGGGGCCTAAACACTGAAGCTTTCTTT
TRBJ2-7,once,NA,TRBV11-2,CASSLVVPAPLYEQYF,TGTGCCAGCAGCTTAGTAGTACCCGCCCCGCTTTACGAGCAGTACTTC
TRBJ2-7,NA,NA,TRBV7-2,CASSLRSEFAYEQYF,TGTGCCAGCAGCCTACGGTCGGAGTTCGCCTACGAGCAGTACTTC
TRBJ2-1,once,TRBD2,TRBV19,CASSPETSGRYNEQFF,TGTGCCAGTAGTCCCGAGACTAGCGGGCGCTACAATGAGCAGTTCTTC
TRBJ2-4,NA,TRBD1,TRBV11-2,CASSTWAGQGSFGKNIQYF,TGTGCCAGCAGCACTTGGGCCGGACAGGGATCTTTTGGCAAAAACATTCAGTACTTC
TRBJ1-1,NA,TRBD1,TRBV6-5,CASSITSTGGFAFF,TGTGCCAGCAGCATAACTTCGACAGGGGGCTTTGCTTTCTTT
TRBJ2-7,NA,TRBD1,TRBV27,CASSFRDRGYEQYF,TGTGCCAGCAGTTTCCGGGACAGGGGATACGAGCAGTACTTC
TRBJ1-3,NA,TRBD1,TRBV11-2,CASSHGQGAEGNTIYF,TGTGCCAGCAGCCATGGACAGGGGGCTGAAGGAAACACCATATATTTT